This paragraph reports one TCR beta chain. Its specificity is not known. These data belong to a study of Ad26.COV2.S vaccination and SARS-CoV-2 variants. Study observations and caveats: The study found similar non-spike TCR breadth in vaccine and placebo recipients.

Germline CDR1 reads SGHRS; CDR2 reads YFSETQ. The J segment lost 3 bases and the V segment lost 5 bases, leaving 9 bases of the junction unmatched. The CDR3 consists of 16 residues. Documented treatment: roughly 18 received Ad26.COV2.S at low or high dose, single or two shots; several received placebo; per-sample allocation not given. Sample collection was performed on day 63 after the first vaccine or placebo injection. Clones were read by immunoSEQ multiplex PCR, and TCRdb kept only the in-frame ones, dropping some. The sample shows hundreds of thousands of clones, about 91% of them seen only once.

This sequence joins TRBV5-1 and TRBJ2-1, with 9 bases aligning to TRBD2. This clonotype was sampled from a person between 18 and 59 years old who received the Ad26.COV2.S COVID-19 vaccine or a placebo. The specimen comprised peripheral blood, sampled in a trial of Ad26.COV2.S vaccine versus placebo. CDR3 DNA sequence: TGCGCCAGCAGGTCAGCTCTAGCGGGGCTCTACAATGAGCAGTTCTTC. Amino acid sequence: CASRSALAGLYNEQFF.